This T cell receptor (beta chain) was sequenced during a study of identical twins. Whole-study findings and limits: In zero-insertion analyses, partial confounding could arise from invariant MAIT and iNKT cells.

TCRdb itself ran the 5' RACE reads through MiXCR, one entry per CDR3 protein. The sample contains hundreds of thousands of distinct CDR3 sequences, 15% to 20% of which appear only once. Points on this clonotype: Its antigen is currently unknown.

These data were also reused for a study on T cells expressing NK-cell markers. That investigation notes: Sequenced donors, eight in total, included seven who were HCMV-seropositive and one who was seronegative. Restriction of sorting to alpha-beta TCR T cells was accomplished in several experiments using an anti-gamma-delta TCR antibody.

The receptor's source is a woman between 18 and 29 years old in good health. The source material was PBMCs.

The chain's CDR3 is CATRSGGSSTDTQYF. The CDR3 region has the DNA TGTGCCACCAGATCCGGCGGGAGCTCCACAGATACGCAGTATTTT. The chain recombines TRBV15 with TRBJ2-3, with 7 bases fitting TRBD2. CDR1 LNHNV and CDR2 YYDKDF come from the germline V gene (reference sequence). The CDR3 is 15 amino acids. The V and J ends lost 6 bases and 2 bases, in that order; junction bases with no gene match: 8.